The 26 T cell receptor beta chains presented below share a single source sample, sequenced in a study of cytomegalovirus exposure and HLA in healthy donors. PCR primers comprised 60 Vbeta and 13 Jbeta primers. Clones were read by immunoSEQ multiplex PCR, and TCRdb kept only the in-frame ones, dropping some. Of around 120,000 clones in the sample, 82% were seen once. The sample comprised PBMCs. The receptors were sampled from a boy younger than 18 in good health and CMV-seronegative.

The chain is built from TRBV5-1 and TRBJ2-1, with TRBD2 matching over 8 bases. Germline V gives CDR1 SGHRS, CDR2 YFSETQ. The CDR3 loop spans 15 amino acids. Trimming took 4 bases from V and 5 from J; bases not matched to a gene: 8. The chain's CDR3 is CASSPLAAGDNEQFF. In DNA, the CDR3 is TGCGCCAGCAGCCCACTAGCGGCCGGCGACAATGAGCAGTTCTTC.

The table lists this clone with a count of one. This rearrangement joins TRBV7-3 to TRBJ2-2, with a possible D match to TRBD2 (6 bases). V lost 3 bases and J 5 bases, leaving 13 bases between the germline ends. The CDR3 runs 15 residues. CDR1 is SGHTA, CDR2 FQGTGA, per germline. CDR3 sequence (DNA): TGTGCCAGCAGCTTTGACGGGAGTAGAACCGGGGAGCTGTTTTTT. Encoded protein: CASSFDGSRTGELFF. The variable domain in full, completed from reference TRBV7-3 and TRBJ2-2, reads GAGVSQTPSNKVTEKGKYVELRCDPISGHTALYWYRQSLGQGPEFLIYFQGTGAADDSGLPNDRFFAVRPEGSVSTLKIQRTERGDSAVYLCASSFDGSRTGELFFGEGSRLTVL.

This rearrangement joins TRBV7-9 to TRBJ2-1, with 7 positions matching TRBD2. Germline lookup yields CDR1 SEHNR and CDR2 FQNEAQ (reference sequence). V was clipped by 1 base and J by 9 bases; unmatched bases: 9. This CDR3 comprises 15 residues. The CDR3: CASSLEPGGRGEQFF. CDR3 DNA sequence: TGTGCCAGCAGCTTAGAACCGGGAGGCCGGGGTGAGCAGTTCTTC.

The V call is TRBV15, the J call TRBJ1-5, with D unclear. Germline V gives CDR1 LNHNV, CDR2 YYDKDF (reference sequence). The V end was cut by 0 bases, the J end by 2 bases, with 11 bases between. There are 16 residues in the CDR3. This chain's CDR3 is CATSRDGRGGNQPQHF. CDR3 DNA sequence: TGTGCCACCAGCAGAGATGGCCGGGGAGGCAATCAGCCCCAGCATTTT.

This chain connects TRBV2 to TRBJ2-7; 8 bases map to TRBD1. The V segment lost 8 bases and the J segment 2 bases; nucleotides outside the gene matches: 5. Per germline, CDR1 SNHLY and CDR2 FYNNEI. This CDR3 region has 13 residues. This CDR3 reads CASSGQGTYEQYF. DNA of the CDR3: TGTGCCAGCTCCGGACAGGGAACCTACGAGCAGTACTTC.

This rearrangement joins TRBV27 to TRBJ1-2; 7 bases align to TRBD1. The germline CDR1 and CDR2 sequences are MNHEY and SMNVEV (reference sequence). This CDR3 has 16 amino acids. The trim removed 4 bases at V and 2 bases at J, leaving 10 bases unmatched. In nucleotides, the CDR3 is TGTGCCAGCAGTTGGGGCCAGGGGGGAGCGAACTATGGCTACACCTTC. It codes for CASSWGQGGANYGYTF.

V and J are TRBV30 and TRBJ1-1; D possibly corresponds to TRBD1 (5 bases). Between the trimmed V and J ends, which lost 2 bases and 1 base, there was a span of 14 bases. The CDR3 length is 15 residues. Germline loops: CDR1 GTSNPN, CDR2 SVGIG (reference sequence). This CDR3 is CAWSPVRGANTEAFF. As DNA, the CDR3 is TGTGCCTGGAGTCCGGTAAGGGGCGCGAACACTGAAGCTTTCTTT.

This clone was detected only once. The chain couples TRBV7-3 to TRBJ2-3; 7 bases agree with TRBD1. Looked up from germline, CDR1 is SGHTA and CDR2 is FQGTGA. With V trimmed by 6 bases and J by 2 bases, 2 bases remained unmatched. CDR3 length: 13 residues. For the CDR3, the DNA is TGTGCCAGCAGGGGACAGCTCACAGATACGCAGTATTTT. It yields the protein CASRGQLTDTQYF. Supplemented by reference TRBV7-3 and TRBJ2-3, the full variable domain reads GAGVSQTPSNKVTEKGKYVELRCDPISGHTALYWYRQSLGQGPEFLIYFQGTGAADDSGLPNDRFFAVRPEGSVSTLKIQRTERGDSAVYLCASRGQLTDTQYFGPGTRLTVL.

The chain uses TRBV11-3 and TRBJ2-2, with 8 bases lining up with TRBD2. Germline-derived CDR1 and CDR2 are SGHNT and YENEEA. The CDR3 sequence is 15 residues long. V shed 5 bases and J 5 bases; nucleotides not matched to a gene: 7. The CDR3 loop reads CASSPGAGETGELFF. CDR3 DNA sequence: TGTGCCAGCAGCCCCGGAGCGGGAGAAACCGGGGAGCTGTTTTTT.

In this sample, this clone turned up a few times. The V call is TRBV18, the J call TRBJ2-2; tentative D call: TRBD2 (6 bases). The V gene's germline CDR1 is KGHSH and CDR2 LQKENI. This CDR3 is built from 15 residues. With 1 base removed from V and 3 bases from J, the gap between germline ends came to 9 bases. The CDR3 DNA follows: TGTGCCAGCTCACCACGGGTAGCGGACACCGGGGAGCTGTTTTTT. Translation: CASSPRVADTGELFF.

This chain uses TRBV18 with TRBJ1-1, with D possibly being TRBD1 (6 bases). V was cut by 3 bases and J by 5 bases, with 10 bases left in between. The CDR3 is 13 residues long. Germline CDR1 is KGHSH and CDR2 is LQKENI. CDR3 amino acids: CASSPVTGTEAFF. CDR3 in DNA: TGTGCCAGCTCACCGGTAACAGGGACTGAAGCTTTCTTT.

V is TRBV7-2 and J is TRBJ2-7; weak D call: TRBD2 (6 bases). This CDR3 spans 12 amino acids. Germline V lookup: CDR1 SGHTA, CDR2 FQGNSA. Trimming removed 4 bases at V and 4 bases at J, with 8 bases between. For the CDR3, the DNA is TGTGCCAGCAGCTATGGGGGGTACGAGCAGTACTTC. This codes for CASSYGGYEQYF. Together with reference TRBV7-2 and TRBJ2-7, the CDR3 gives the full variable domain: GAGVSQSPSNKVTEKGKDVELRCDPISGHTALYWYRQSLGQGLEFLIYFQGNSAPDKSGLPSDRFSAERTGGSVSTLTIQRTQQEDSAVYLCASSYGGYEQYFGPGTRLTVT.

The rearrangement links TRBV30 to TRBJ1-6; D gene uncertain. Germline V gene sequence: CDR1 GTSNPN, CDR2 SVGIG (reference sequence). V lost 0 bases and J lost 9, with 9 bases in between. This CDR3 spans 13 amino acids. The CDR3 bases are TGTGCCTGGAGTGTCTGTTGTGTTTCACCCCTCCACTTT. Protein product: CAWSVCCVSPLHF.

The CDR3 loop reads CASSQGQGVTYEQYF. For the CDR3, the DNA is TGTGCCAGTAGCCAGGGACAGGGGGTAACCTACGAGCAGTACTTC. This sequence joins TRBV19 and TRBJ2-7, with TRBD1 identical over 11 bases. Germline loops: CDR1 LNHDA, CDR2 SQIVND (reference sequence). The CDR3 length is 15 residues. The V segment lost 6 bases and the J segment 2 bases; nucleotides outside the gene matches: 6.

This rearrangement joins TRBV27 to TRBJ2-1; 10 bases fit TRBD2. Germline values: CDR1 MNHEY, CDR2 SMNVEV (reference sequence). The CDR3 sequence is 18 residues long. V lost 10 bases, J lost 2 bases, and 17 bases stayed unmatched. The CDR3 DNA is TGTGCCACCACATCGACTAGCGGGTTCACAGGAGCCTACAATGAGCAGTTCTTC. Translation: CATTSTSGFTGAYNEQFF.

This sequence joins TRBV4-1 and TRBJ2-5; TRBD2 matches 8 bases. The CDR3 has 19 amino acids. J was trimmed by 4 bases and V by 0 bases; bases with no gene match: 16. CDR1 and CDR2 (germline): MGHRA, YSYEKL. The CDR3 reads CASSQESARGAGVAETQYF. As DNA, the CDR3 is TGCGCCAGCAGCCAAGAAAGCGCCCGGGGAGCGGGAGTAGCAGAGACCCAGTACTTC.

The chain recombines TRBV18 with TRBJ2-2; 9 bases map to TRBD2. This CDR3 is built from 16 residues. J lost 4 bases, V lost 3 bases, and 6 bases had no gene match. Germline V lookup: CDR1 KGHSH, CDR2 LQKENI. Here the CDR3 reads CASSPRLAEITGELFF. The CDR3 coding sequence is TGTGCCAGCTCACCCCGACTAGCGGAGATCACCGGGGAGCTGTTTTTT.

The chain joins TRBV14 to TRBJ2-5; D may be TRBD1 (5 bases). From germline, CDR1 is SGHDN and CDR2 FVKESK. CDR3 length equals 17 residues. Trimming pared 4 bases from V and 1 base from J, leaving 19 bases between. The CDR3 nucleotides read TGTGCCAGCAGCCTTCGTGGGGCTGAGCCCCTCCAAGAGACCCAGTACTTC. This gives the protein CASSLRGAEPLQETQYF.

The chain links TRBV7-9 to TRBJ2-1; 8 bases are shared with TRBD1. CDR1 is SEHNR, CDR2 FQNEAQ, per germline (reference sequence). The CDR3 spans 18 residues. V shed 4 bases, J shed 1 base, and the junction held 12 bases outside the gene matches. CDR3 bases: TGTGCCAGCAGCTCAGGACAGGGTATGATTGTATCCTACAATGAGCAGTTCTTC. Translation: CASSSGQGMIVSYNEQFF.

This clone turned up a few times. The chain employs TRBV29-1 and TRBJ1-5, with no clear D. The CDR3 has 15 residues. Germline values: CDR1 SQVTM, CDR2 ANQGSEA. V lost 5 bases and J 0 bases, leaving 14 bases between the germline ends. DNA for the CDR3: TGCAGCGTTAGGTTTGGCGGGTTTAGCAATCAGCCCCAGCATTTT. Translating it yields CSVRFGGFSNQPQHF.

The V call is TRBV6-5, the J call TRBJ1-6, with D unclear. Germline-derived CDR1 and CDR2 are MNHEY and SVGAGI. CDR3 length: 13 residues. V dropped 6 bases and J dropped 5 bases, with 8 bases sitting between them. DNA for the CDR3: TGTGCCAGCAGAGCGAAGCATAATTCACCCCTCCACTTT. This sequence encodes CASRAKHNSPLHF.

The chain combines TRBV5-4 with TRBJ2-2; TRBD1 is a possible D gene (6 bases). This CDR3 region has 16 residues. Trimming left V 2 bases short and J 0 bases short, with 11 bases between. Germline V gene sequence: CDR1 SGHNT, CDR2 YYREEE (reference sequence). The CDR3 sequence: CASSFYRDTNTGELFF. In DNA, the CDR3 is TGTGCCAGCAGCTTCTACAGGGACACGAACACCGGGGAGCTGTTTTTT.

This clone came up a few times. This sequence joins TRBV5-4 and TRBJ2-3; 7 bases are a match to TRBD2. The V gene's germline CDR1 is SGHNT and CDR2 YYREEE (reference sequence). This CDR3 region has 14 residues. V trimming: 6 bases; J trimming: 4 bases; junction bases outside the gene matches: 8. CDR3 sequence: CASNRGGNPDTQYF. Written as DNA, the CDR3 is TGTGCCAGCAACCGGGGAGGGAACCCAGATACGCAGTATTTT.

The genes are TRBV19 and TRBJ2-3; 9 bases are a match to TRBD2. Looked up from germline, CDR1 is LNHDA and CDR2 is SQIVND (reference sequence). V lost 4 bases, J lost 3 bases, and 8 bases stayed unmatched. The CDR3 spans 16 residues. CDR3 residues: CASSTLGGRATDTQYF. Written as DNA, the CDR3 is TGTGCCAGTAGTACCCTTGGCGGGAGGGCTACAGATACGCAGTATTTT.

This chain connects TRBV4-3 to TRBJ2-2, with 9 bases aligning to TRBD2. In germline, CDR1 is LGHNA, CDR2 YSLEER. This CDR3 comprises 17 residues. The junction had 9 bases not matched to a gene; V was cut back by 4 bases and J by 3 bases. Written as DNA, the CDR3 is TGCGCCAGCAGCCCGGGACTAGCTGTTTCGGACACCGGGGAGCTGTTTTTT. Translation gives CASSPGLAVSDTGELFF.

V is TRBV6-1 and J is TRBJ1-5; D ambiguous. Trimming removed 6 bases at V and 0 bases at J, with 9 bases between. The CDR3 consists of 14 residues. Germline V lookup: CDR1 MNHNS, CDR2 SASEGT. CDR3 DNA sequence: TGTGCCAGCAGCCAACTAAATAGCAATCAGCCCCAGCATTTT. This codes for CASSQLNSNQPQHF.